This TCR beta chain came from a study of T cells after yellow fever vaccination. 5'RACE template switching produced TCR cDNA carrying a universal primer site and UMIs. In TCRdb, the 5' RACE reads were re-called with MiXCR into one record per CDR3 protein. This table has under 200,000 distinct CDR3 sequences, almost 7% appearing once. This CDR3 region has 13 residues. Trimming removed 1 base at V and 16 bases at J, with 17 bases between. The germline V gene has CDR1 SGHTA and CDR2 FQGNSA. This clonotype was found a few times. Its antigen is still unknown. General study points: Abundant bulk-derived clonotypes could contaminate FACS-sorted repertoires.

J is TRBJ2-1 and V is TRBV7-2, with D possibly matching TRBD1 (6 bases). The receptor was isolated from a man younger than 30 who received the YFV17D yellow fever vaccine. The specimen comprised CD4+ T cells sorted from PBMCs, sampled 5 to 6 days after the first yellow fever vaccination. This CDR3 reads CASSLEQGFKPFF. The DNA of the CDR3 is TGTGCCAGCAGCTTAGAACAGGGATTTAAACCTTTCTTC.